A selection of T cell receptor beta chains follows, all from one sample in a study of blood T cell repertoires in COVID-19. Method: immunoSEQ multiplex PCR; TCRdb's copy keeps in-frame clones and lacks some. The sample consists of about 110,000 clones, around 82% of them appearing once. The specimen sequenced was peripheral blood. Every receptor here comes from a human donor in a cohort sampled during active COVID-19. Both conserved end residues are part of each CDR3. Fields, in order: clone size, D gene, V gene, J gene, CDR3 protein, CDR3 DNA. The D gene is left open where the match is weak. Some rows mark clone size as missing; the rest say once, few, many or name a class of expanded clone.

abundance: .; d_gene: .; v_gene: TRBV6-4; j_gene: TRBJ2-1; CDR3aa: CASRGGAGGNEQFF; CDR3nt: TGTGCCAGCAGAGGGGGGGCGGGTGGAAATGAGCAGTTCTTC
abundance: .; d_gene: TRBD1; v_gene: TRBV7-2; j_gene: TRBJ2-1; CDR3aa: CASTRQGPEQFF; CDR3nt: TGTGCCAGCACCCGACAGGGACCTGAGCAGTTCTTC
abundance: .; d_gene: TRBD1; v_gene: TRBV25-1; j_gene: TRBJ2-2; CDR3aa: CASSLRQGLSNTGELFF; CDR3nt: TGTGCCAGCAGCCTCCGACAGGGGCTCTCGAACACCGGGGAGCTGTTTTTT
abundance: .; d_gene: .; v_gene: TRBV5-6; j_gene: TRBJ1-6; CDR3aa: CASSLVGGNSPLHF; CDR3nt: TGTGCCAGCAGCTTGGTAGGGGGAAATTCACCCCTCCACTTT
abundance: few; d_gene: .; v_gene: TRBV18; j_gene: TRBJ2-3; CDR3aa: CASSPPRGGGFADTQYF; CDR3nt: TGTGCCAGCTCGCCCCCTAGGGGGGGAGGATTCGCAGATACGCAGTATTTT
abundance: few; d_gene: TRBD1; v_gene: TRBV12-3/TRBV12-4; j_gene: TRBJ1-2; CDR3aa: CASSQGVNYGYTF; CDR3nt: TGTGCCAGCAGTCAGGGGGTTAACTATGGCTACACCTTC
abundance: .; d_gene: TRBD1; v_gene: TRBV28; j_gene: TRBJ1-2; CDR3aa: CASRPGQGFGYTF; CDR3nt: TGTGCCAGCAGGCCGGGACAGGGGTTTGGCTACACCTTC
abundance: .; d_gene: .; v_gene: TRBV12-3/TRBV12-4; j_gene: TRBJ2-7; CDR3aa: CASSFGGGDEQYF; CDR3nt: TGTGCCAGCAGTTTTGGGGGCGGCGACGAGCAGTACTTC
abundance: .; d_gene: .; v_gene: TRBV6-2/TRBV6-3; j_gene: TRBJ2-1; CDR3aa: CASSYRRTLRSYNEQFF; CDR3nt: TGTGCCAGCAGTTACAGAAGGACATTACGCTCCTACAATGAGCAGTTCTTC
abundance: .; d_gene: TRBD1; v_gene: TRBV11-3; j_gene: TRBJ2-7; CDR3aa: CASSLGQGPGFEQYF; CDR3nt: TGTGCCAGCAGCTTAGGACAGGGTCCGGGTTTCGAGCAGTACTTC
abundance: .; d_gene: TRBD2; v_gene: TRBV4-3; j_gene: TRBJ2-1; CDR3aa: CASSQELAGGYNEQFF; CDR3nt: TGCGCCAGCAGCCAAGAACTAGCGGGAGGTTACAATGAGCAGTTCTTC
abundance: once; d_gene: .; v_gene: TRBV3-1/TRBV3-2; j_gene: TRBJ2-1; CDR3aa: CASSPLSSPGQFF; CDR3nt: TGTGCCAGCAGCCCTTTGTCATCGCCGGGGCAGTTCTTC
abundance: .; d_gene: .; v_gene: TRBV7-2; j_gene: TRBJ2-1; CDR3aa: CASSPVQGRNEQFF; CDR3nt: TGTGCCAGCAGCCCTGTACAGGGACGCAATGAGCAGTTCTTC
abundance: .; d_gene: .; v_gene: TRBV11-2; j_gene: TRBJ2-3; CDR3aa: CASSSRVDTQYF; CDR3nt: TGTGCCAGCAGCTCCAGGGTAGATACGCAGTATTTT
abundance: .; d_gene: TRBD1; v_gene: TRBV6-2/TRBV6-3; j_gene: TRBJ1-5; CDR3aa: CASSQTGDQPQHF; CDR3nt: TGTGCCAGCAGCCAAACAGGGGATCAGCCCCAGCATTTT
abundance: .; d_gene: TRBD1; v_gene: TRBV28; j_gene: TRBJ1-1; CDR3aa: CASTKTGAGNTEAFF; CDR3nt: TGTGCCAGTACGAAAACAGGGGCGGGGAACACTGAAGCTTTCTTT
abundance: .; d_gene: .; v_gene: TRBV5-1; j_gene: TRBJ1-2; CDR3aa: CASSLVGGVNYGYTF; CDR3nt: TGCGCCAGCAGCTTGGTTGGGGGCGTTAACTATGGCTACACCTTC
abundance: .; d_gene: .; v_gene: TRBV3-1/TRBV3-2; j_gene: TRBJ1-1; CDR3aa: CASSQDHGYTEAFF; CDR3nt: TGTGCCAGCAGCCAAGATCACGGGTATACTGAAGCTTTCTTT
abundance: .; d_gene: .; v_gene: TRBV7-9; j_gene: TRBJ2-3; CDR3aa: CASSLSTVGTDTQYF; CDR3nt: TGTGCCAGCAGCTTATCCACGGTCGGCACAGATACGCAGTATTTT
abundance: once; d_gene: .; v_gene: TRBV25-1; j_gene: TRBJ1-2; CDR3aa: CASSSQWALSNYGYTF; CDR3nt: TGTGCCAGCAGTTCCCAGTGGGCCTTGTCTAACTATGGCTACACCTTC
abundance: .; d_gene: TRBD2; v_gene: TRBV12-3/TRBV12-4; j_gene: TRBJ2-1; CDR3aa: CASGGGYEQFF; CDR3nt: TGTGCCAGCGGCGGGGGATATGAGCAGTTCTTC
abundance: .; d_gene: TRBD2; v_gene: TRBV5-1; j_gene: TRBJ2-3; CDR3aa: CASSLGLAGSDTQYF; CDR3nt: TGCGCCAGCAGCTTGGGACTAGCGGGTTCAGATACGCAGTATTTT
abundance: .; d_gene: TRBD2; v_gene: TRBV9; j_gene: TRBJ2-2; CDR3aa: CASSGGLAESTGELFF; CDR3nt: TGTGCCAGCAGCGGGGGTCTAGCGGAAAGCACCGGGGAGCTGTTTTTT
abundance: .; d_gene: .; v_gene: TRBV28; j_gene: TRBJ1-5; CDR3aa: CASSPTTGRGPQHF; CDR3nt: TGTGCCAGCAGTCCTACCACAGGTCGCGGGCCCCAGCATTTT
abundance: .; d_gene: TRBD2; v_gene: TRBV2; j_gene: TRBJ2-2; CDR3aa: CASRGLAPGELFF; CDR3nt: TGTGCCAGCAGGGGACTAGCACCCGGGGAGCTGTTTTTT
abundance: .; d_gene: TRBD2; v_gene: TRBV2; j_gene: TRBJ2-1; CDR3aa: CASSSGLAGGDNEQFF; CDR3nt: TGTGCCAGCAGTTCAGGACTAGCGGGAGGAGACAATGAGCAGTTCTTC
abundance: .; d_gene: .; v_gene: TRBV7-9; j_gene: TRBJ1-3; CDR3aa: CASSLAYGINSGNTIYF; CDR3nt: TGTGCCAGCAGCTTAGCGTACGGGATTAACTCTGGAAACACCATATATTTT
abundance: .; d_gene: .; v_gene: TRBV10-3; j_gene: TRBJ1-2; CDR3aa: CAISEQGGDYGYTF; CDR3nt: TGTGCCATCAGTGAACAGGGCGGCGACTATGGCTACACCTTC